This TCR beta chain stems from a study of T cells after posttransplantation cyclophosphamide. Findings of the study overall: TRB clonality was highly associated with recipient CMV seropositivity and reactivation. Donor-recipient repertoire similarity was low at 1-2 months, rising over year one. Blood and skin or GI T cell repertoires showed limited TRB overlap.

This related bone marrow graft donor gave peripheral blood on the day of marrow donation. The germline V gene has CDR1 KGHSH and CDR2 LQKENI. CDR3 size: 15 residues. The V segment lost 4 bases and the J segment 6 bases; nucleotides outside the gene matches: 8. TCRdb keeps only in-frame clones here, not all; method: immunoSEQ multiplex PCR. Sampling found almost 35,000 clones, none seen once. This clone was observed a handful of times. Its antigen is still unknown. The sequencing input was PBMCs. This receptor was taken from a woman in her 50s in good health and a related stem cell transplant donor. J is TRBJ1-4 and V is TRBV18; 7 nucleotides line up with TRBD1. The CDR3 sequence: CASSQQGSPYEKLFF. CDR3 DNA sequence: TGTGCCAGCTCACAACAGGGGTCGCCCTATGAAAAACTGTTTTTT. The full variable domain, in which reference TRBV18 and TRBJ1-4 provide the parts outside the CDR3, is NAGVMQNPRHLVRRRGQEARLRCSPMKGHSHVYWYRQLPEEGLKFMVYLQKENIIDESGMPKERFSAEFPKEGPSILRIQQVVRGDSAAYFCASSQQGSPYEKLFFGSGTQLSVL.